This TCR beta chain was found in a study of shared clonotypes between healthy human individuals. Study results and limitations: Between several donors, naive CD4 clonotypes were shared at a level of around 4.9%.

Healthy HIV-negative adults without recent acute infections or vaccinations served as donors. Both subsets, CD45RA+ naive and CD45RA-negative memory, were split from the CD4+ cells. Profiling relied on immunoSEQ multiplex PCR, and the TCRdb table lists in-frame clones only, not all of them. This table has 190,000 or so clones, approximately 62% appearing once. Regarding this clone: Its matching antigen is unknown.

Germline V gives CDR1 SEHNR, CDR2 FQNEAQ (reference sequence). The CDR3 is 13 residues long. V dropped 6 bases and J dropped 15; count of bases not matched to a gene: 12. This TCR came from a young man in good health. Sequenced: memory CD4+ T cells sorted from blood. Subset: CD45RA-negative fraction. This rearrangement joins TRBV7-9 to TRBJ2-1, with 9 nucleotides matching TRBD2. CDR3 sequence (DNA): TGTGCCAGCAGTGATCTAGCGGGAAAAATGCCGTTCTTC. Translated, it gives CASSDLAGKMPFF.